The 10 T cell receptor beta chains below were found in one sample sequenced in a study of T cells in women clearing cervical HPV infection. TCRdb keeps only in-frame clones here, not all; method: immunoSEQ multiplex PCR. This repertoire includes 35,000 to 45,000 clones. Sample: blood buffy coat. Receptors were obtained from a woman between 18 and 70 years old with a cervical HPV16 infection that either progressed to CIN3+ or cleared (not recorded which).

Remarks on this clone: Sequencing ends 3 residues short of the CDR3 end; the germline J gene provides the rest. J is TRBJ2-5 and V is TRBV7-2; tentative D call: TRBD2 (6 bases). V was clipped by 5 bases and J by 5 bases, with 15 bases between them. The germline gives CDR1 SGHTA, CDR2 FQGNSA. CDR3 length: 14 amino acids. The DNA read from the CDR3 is TGTGCCAGCAGCCCGGGACTGCTTGGGGAGACC. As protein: CASSPGLLGET. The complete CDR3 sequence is CASSPGLLGETQYF.

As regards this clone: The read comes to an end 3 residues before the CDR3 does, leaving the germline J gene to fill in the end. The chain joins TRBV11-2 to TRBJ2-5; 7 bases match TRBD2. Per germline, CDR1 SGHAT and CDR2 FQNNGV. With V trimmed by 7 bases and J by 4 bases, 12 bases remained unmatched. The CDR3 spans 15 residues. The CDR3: CASTSGGGPVETQYF. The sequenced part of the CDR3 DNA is TGTGCCAGCACCTCCGGGGGAGGGCCGGTAGAGACC. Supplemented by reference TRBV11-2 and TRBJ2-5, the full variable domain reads EAGVAQSPRYKIIEKRQSVAFWCNPISGHATLYWYQQILGQGPKLLIQFQNNGVVDDSQLPKDRFSAERLKGVDSTLKIQPAKLEDSAVYLCASTSGGGPVETQYFGPGTRLLVL.

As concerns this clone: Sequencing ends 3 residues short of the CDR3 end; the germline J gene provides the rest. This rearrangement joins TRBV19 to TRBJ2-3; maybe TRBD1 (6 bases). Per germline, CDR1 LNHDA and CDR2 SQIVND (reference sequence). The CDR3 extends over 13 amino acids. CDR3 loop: CATRAGAGETQYF. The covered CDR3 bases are TGTGCCACCCGGGCAGGGGCCGGGGAGACG.

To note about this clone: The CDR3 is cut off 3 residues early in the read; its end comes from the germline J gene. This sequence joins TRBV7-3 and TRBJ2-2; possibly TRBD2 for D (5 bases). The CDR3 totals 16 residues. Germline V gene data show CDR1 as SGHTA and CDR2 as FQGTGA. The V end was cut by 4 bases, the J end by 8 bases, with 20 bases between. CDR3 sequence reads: CASSSIAGTLGGELFF. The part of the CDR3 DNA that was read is TGTGCCAGCAGCTCCATCGCGGGTACCCTAGGGGGGGAG.

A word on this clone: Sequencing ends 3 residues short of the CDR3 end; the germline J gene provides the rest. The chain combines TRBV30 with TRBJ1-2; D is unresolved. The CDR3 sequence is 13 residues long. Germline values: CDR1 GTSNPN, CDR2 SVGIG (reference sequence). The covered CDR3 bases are TGTGCCTGGACCGCCGGGTACACGTCTGAC. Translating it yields CAWTAGYTSD. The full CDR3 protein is CAWTAGYTSDYTF.

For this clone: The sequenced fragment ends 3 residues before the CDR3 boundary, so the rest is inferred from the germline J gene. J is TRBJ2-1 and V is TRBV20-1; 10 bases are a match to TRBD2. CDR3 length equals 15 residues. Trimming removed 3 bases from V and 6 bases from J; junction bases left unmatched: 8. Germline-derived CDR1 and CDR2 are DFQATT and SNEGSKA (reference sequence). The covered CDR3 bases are TGCAGTGCTAGTCAGCGGGAGGGCCCGGGCAATGAG. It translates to CSASQREGPGNE. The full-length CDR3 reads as CSASQREGPGNEQFF.

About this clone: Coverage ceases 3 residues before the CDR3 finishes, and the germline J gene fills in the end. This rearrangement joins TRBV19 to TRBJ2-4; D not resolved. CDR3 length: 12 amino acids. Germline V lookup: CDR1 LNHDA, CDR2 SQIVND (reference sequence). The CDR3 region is CASSIGTSGQYF. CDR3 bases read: TGTGCCAGTAGTATTGGCACATCAGGT.

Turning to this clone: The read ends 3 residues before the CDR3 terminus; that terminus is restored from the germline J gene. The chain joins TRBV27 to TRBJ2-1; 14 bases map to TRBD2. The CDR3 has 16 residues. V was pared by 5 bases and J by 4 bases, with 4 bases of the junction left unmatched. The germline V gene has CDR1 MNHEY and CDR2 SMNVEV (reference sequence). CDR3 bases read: TGTGCCAGCAGTCAGGGACTAGCGGGGGCATACAATGAG. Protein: CASSQGLAGAYNE. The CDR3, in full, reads CASSQGLAGAYNEQFF.

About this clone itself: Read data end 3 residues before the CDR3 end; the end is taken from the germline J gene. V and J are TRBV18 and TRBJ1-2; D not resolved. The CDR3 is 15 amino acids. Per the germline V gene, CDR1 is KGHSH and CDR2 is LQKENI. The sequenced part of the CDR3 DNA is TGTGCCAGCTCACTTACGGATCGCGGGAGCTACGAC. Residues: CASSLTDRGSYD. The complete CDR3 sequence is CASSLTDRGSYDYTF.

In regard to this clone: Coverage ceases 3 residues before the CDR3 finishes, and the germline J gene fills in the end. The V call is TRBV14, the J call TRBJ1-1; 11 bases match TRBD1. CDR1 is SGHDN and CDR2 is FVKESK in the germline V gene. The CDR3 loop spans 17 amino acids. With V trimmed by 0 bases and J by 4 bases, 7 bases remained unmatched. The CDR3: CASSQDGTGGWGTEAFF. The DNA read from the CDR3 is TGTGCCAGCAGCCAAGACGGGACAGGGGGTTGGGGCACTGAA.